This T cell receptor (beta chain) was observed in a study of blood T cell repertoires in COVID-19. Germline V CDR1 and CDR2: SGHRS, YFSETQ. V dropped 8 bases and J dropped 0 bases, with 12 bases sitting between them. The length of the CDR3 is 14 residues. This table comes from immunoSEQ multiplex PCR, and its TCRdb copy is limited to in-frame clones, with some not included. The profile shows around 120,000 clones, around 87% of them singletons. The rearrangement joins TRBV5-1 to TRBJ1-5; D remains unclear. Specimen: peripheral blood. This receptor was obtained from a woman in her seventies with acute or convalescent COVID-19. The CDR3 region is CARPAGLSNQPQHF. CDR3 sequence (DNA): TGCGCCAGACCTGCTGGGCTTAGCAATCAGCCCCAGCATTTT.